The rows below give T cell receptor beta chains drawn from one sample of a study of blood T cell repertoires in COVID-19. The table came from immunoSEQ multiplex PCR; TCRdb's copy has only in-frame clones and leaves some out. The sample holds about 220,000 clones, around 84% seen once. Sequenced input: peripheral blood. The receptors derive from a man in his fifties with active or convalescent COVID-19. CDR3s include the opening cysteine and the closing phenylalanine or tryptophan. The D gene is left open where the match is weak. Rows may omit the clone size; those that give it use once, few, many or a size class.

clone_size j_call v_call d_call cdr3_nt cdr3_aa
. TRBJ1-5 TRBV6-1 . TGTGCCAGCAGTGAAACAGGGATCGGTCAGCCCCAGCATTTT CASSETGIGQPQHF
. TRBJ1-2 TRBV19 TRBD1 TGTGCCAGTAGCGGCACGGGACAGTTGTATGGCTACACCTTC CASSGTGQLYGYTF
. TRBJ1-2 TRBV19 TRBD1 TGTGCCAGTAGTAATTGGGACAGGCGTGGCTACACCTTC CASSNWDRRGYTF
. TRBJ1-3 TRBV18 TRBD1 TGTGCCAGCTCCCATTCGGCGCAGGGGGCGGCTGGAAACACCATATATTTT CASSHSAQGAAGNTIYF
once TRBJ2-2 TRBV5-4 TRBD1 TGTGCCAGCAGCTTAGGACAGGGGGGGTCCGGGGAGCTGTTTTTT CASSLGQGGSGELFF
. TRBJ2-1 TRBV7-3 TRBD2 TGTGCCAGCAGCCTAGCGGGAGGGCCCAATGAGCAGTTCTTC CASSLAGGPNEQFF
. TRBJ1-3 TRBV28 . TGTGCCAGCAGTTTCGCAGGCTCTGGAAACACCATATATTTT CASSFAGSGNTIYF
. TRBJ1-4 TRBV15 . TGTGCCACCAGCAGAGGAGGGTATAGTGAAAAACTGTTTTTT CATSRGGYSEKLFF
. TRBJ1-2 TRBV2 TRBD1 TGTGCCAGCAGGGAAACAGGGGGCGCCCATGGCTACACCTTC CASRETGGAHGYTF
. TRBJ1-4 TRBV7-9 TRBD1 TGTGCCAGCAGCTTAATACAGGGGGCTGCGGATGAAAAACTGTTTTTT CASSLIQGAADEKLFF
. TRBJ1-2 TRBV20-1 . TGCAGTGCCGCAGGGTTCTATGGCTACACCTTC CSAAGFYGYTF
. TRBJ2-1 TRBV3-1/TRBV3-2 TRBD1 TGTGCCAGCAGCGCCCGCAGAGGGGGGACAGGCTACAATGAGCAGTTCTTC CASSARRGGTGYNEQFF
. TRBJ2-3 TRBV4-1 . TGCGCCAGCAGCCAAGATTCGGGAGTGGCAGATACGCAGTATTTT CASSQDSGVADTQYF
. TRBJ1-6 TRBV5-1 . TGCGCCAGCAGCGCTGGGAGCTCCTATAATTCACCCCTCCACTTT CASSAGSSYNSPLHF
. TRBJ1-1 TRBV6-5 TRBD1 TGTGCCAGCAGACCACAGGGGTGGGGTGAAGCTTTCTTT CASRPQGWGEAFF
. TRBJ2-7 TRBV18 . TGTGCCAGCTCACCACCCGGACTACCCTACGAGCAGTACTTC CASSPPGLPYEQYF
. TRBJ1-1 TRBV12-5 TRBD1 TGTGCTAGTGTTGGACAGGGCGACACTGAAGCTTTCTTT CASVGQGDTEAFF
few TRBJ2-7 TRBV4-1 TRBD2 TGCGCCAGCAGCCAAGAGTCGGGACTAGCTTTACCGGGGCAGTACTTC CASSQESGLALPGQYF
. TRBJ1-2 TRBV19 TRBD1 TGTGCCAGTTCCGGGACAGGGGGGATCTATGGCTACACCTTC CASSGTGGIYGYTF
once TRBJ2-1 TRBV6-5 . TGTGCCAGCAGTTATTCGGGACTCGTATACAATGAGCAGTTCTTC CASSYSGLVYNEQFF
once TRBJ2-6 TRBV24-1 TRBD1 TGTGCCACCAGTGACTCTAGACAGGGGGCTGGGGCCAACGTCCTGACTTTC CATSDSRQGAGANVLTF
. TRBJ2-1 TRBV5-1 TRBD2 TGCGCCAGCAGCTTGACGTCTAGCGGGATGAATGAGCAGTTCTTC CASSLTSSGMNEQFF
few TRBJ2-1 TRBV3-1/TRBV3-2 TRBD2 TGTGCCAGCAGCCCTAGACTAGCGATTGACAATGAGCAGTTCTTC CASSPRLAIDNEQFF
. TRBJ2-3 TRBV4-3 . TGCGCCAGCAGCCAAACCAGGGCAGTCACAGATACGCAGTATTTT CASSQTRAVTDTQYF
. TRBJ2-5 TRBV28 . TGTGCCAGCAGTACTCCCAGTCCCCGGCGGGATACCCAAGAGACCCAGTACTTC CASSTPSPRRDTQETQYF
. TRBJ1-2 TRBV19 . TGTGCCAGTTACACAAACTATGGCTACACCTTC CASYTNYGYTF
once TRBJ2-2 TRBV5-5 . TGTGCCAGCAGCTTGACAGGGTTGGCCGGGGAGCTGTTTTTT CASSLTGLAGELFF
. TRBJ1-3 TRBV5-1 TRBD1 TGCGCCAGCAGCTCGGGGACAGGGGGAAACACCATATATTTT CASSSGTGGNTIYF
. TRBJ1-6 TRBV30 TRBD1 TGTGCCTGGATCCCCGGGACAGGGGATTACTCACCCCTCCACTTT CAWIPGTGDYSPLHF